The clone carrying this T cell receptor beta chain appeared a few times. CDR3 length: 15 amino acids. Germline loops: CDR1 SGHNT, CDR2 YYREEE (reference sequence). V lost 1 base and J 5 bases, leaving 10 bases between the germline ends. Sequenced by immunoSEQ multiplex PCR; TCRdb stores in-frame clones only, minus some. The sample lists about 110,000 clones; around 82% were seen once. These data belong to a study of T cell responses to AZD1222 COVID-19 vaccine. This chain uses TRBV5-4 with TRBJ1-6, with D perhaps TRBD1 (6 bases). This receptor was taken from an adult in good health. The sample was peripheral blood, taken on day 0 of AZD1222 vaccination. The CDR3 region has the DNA TGTGCCAGCAGCTTGCAGGGGCCCCATAATTCACCCCTCCACTTT. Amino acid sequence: CASSLQGPHNSPLHF.